What follows are 24 T cell receptor beta chains derived from one specimen sequenced in a study of T cell changes during pregnancy in multiple sclerosis. Libraries were prepared by immunoSEQ multiplex PCR; TCRdb keeps only in-frame clonotypes and omits some of them. The sample has some 89,000 clones; roughly 93% are singletons. Source: peripheral blood, taken in the third trimester of pregnancy. The source is a female donor with multiple sclerosis, enrolled in a pregnancy study.

V usage is TRBV6-1 and J usage is TRBJ2-2, with 7 bases lining up with TRBD1. The ends lost 4 bases at V and 4 bases at J; junction bases unmatched: 12. In germline, CDR1 is MNHNS, CDR2 SASEGT. This CDR3 contains 17 residues. The CDR3 loop reads CASSGLVRQGSTGELFF. Here the CDR3 DNA reads TGTGCCAGCAGTGGTTTAGTTAGACAGGGATCCACCGGGGAGCTGTTTTTT.

V is TRBV5-4 and J is TRBJ2-1; perhaps TRBD2 as D (6 bases). The length of the CDR3 is 15 residues. Germline CDR1 and CDR2: SGHNT and YYREEE (reference sequence). The V end lost 1 base, the J end lost 6 bases, and 14 bases lay between the germline ends. The CDR3 DNA reads as TGTGCCAGCAGCTTGCAGTACGGGACTGGCAATGAGCAGTTCTTC. The encoded protein is CASSLQYGTGNEQFF.

The V call is TRBV5-1, the J call TRBJ2-3; 8 positions agree with TRBD2. The germline CDR1 and CDR2 sequences are SGHRS and YFSETQ. This CDR3 region has 16 residues. Trimming at V came to 2 bases and at J to 5 bases, leaving 10 bases not matched to a gene. The CDR3 nucleotides read TGCGCCAGCAGCTTACGGGGGCGGGGGGCCGTAGATACGCAGTATTTT. Protein: CASSLRGRGAVDTQYF.

Only one count was recorded for this clone. J is TRBJ1-1 and V is TRBV9; TRBD1 might be the D (5 bases). Germline values: CDR1 SGDLS, CDR2 YYNGEE. Trimming shortened V by 4 bases and J by 4 bases, and 14 bases separated the two germline ends. The CDR3 totals 14 residues. The CDR3 region is CASSWVREGTEAFF. DNA for the CDR3: TGTGCCAGCAGCTGGGTCAGGGAGGGCACTGAAGCTTTCTTT.

This chain connects TRBV10-1 to TRBJ1-6; maybe TRBD1 (5 bases). The CDR3 totals 14 residues. V lost 5 bases, J lost 7 bases, and 12 bases lay in between. Germline CDR1 is WNHNN and CDR2 is SYGVQD (reference sequence). The CDR3 region is CASSFSRVNSPLHF. The CDR3 DNA reads TGCGCCAGCAGTTTTTCCAGGGTAAATTCACCCCTCCACTTT.

The gene calls are TRBV6-5 and TRBJ1-5; D is unclear. The V and J ends lost 6 bases and 4 bases respectively, with 16 bases between them. The V gene's germline CDR1 is MNHEY and CDR2 SVGAGI. The CDR3 spans 15 residues. CDR3 sequence (DNA): TGTGCCAGCAGAGGATCGGTAGGAGCAAATCAGCCCCAGCATTTT. This sequence encodes CASRGSVGANQPQHF.

The chain combines TRBV13 with TRBJ2-7; 9 bases agree with TRBD1. This CDR3 has 15 amino acids. V lost 4 bases to trimming and J lost 5 bases; unmatched junction nucleotides: 9. Germline lookup yields CDR1 PRHDT and CDR2 FYEKMQ (reference sequence). The CDR3 nucleotides read TGTGCCAGCAGCTCAAACCGGGACAGGGCCCACGAGCAGTACTTC. Residues: CASSSNRDRAHEQYF.

The rearrangement joins TRBV5-6 to TRBJ1-1, with D tentatively TRBD1 (5 bases). CDR3 size: 17 residues. Trimming left V 4 bases short and J 0 bases short, with 19 bases between. Germline loops: CDR1 SGHDT, CDR2 YYEEEE. This CDR3 is CASSAPQRLGVNTEAFF. The DNA for the CDR3 is TGTGCCAGCAGCGCTCCCCAGAGATTAGGGGTGAACACTGAAGCTTTCTTT.

This chain joins TRBV4-1 and TRBJ1-1; D not resolved. Germline CDR1 reads MGHRA; CDR2 reads YSYEKL. V lost 4 bases, J lost 2 bases, and 11 bases lay in between. This CDR3 is built from 14 residues. As DNA, the CDR3 is TGCGCCAGCAGCCGAGTCACCTTAAACACTGAAGCTTTCTTT. Translating it yields CASSRVTLNTEAFF.

The genes are TRBV20-1 and TRBJ2-7; D remains ambiguous. Germline CDR1 reads DFQATT; CDR2 reads SNEGSKA (reference sequence). Trimming stripped 0 bases from V and 3 bases from J, with 3 bases between. The CDR3 has 11 amino acids. As DNA, the CDR3 is TGCAGTGCTAGAGACAGCTACGAGCAGTACTTC. Its translation is CSARDSYEQYF.

The gene calls are TRBV5-1 and TRBJ1-5, with 9 bases identical to TRBD1. V was pared by 5 bases and J by 1 base, with 1 base of the junction left unmatched. In germline, CDR1 is SGHRS, CDR2 YFSETQ. The CDR3 runs 14 residues. CDR3 protein: CASRGTGSNQPQHF. The DNA of the CDR3 is TGCGCCAGCAGAGGGACAGGGAGCAATCAGCCCCAGCATTTT.

The genes are TRBV13 and TRBJ2-3; the D gene is possibly TRBD2 (6 bases). The V and J ends lost 8 bases and 3 bases respectively, with 12 bases between them. Germline V lookup: CDR1 PRHDT, CDR2 FYEKMQ (reference sequence). CDR3 size: 13 residues. DNA for the CDR3: TGTGCCAGCCGGGGGTCGCCGACAGATACGCAGTATTTT. Translating gives CASRGSPTDTQYF.

The V gene is TRBV6-5, the J gene TRBJ1-2, with D maybe TRBD1 (5 bases). The germline V gene encodes CDR1 MNHEY and CDR2 SVGAGI. The V and J ends lost 2 bases and 5 bases respectively, with 6 bases between them. This CDR3 has 12 residues. CDR3 loop: CASSYPGYGYTF. CDR3 nucleotides: TGTGCCAGCAGTTACCCAGGGTATGGCTACACCTTC.

This sequence joins TRBV7-6 and TRBJ2-1, with D uncertain. Germline-derived CDR1 and CDR2 are SGHVS and FNYEAQ. This CDR3 has 12 amino acids. Deletions cut 5 bases from V and 3 bases from J, with 5 bases between. As DNA, the CDR3 is TGTGCCAGCAGCCCCAACTACAATGAGCAGTTCTTC. Its protein is CASSPNYNEQFF.

This chain joins TRBV5-1 and TRBJ2-5; TRBD2 matches at 8 bases. Germline V gives CDR1 SGHRS, CDR2 YFSETQ. This CDR3 comprises 14 residues. Trimming at V came to 4 bases and at J to 7 bases, leaving 9 bases not matched to a gene. The CDR3 here is CASSRGGAPGTQYF. In DNA form, the CDR3 reads TGCGCCAGCAGCCGGGGGGGGGCTCCCGGGACCCAGTACTTC.

The chain combines TRBV11-1 with TRBJ1-2, with D tentatively TRBD1 (6 bases). CDR3 length equals 13 residues. Germline CDR1 is SGHAT and CDR2 is FQDESV (reference sequence). V was trimmed by 5 bases and J by 8 bases, leaving 15 bases between them. The CDR3 DNA reads as TGTGCCAGCAGCCAGGACAGTACTCGGGGCTACACCTTC. It codes for CASSQDSTRGYTF.

V gene TRBV5-6 combines with J gene TRBJ2-7; tentative D call: TRBD2 (5 bases). Germline loops: CDR1 SGHDT, CDR2 YYEEEE. V lost 2 bases, J lost 4 bases, and 13 bases lay in between. This CDR3 comprises 14 residues. The CDR3 DNA reads as TGTGCCAGCAGCTTTGGAGCAAGCGGATACGAGCAGTACTTC. This translates into CASSFGASGYEQYF.

V is TRBV6-6 and J is TRBJ1-6, with 10 bases fitting TRBD1. V lost 5 bases to trimming and J lost 13 bases; unmatched junction nucleotides: 2. The germline V gene encodes CDR1 MNHNY and CDR2 SVGAGI (reference sequence). CDR3 length: 12 amino acids. CDR3 region: CASSETGGPLHF. For the CDR3, the DNA is TGTGCCAGCAGTGAGACAGGGGGCCCCCTCCACTTT.

The chain carries TRBV5-1 and TRBJ2-1; weak D call: TRBD1 (7 bases). This CDR3 has 15 amino acids. Germline loops: CDR1 SGHRS, CDR2 YFSETQ. V was shortened by 4 bases and J by 7 bases, with 18 bases between the two germline ends. The CDR3 nucleotides read TGCGCCAGCAGCGGGGACAGCCTGGGGGGAAATGAGCAGTTCTTC. Its translation is CASSGDSLGGNEQFF.

The chain uses TRBV5-1 and TRBJ2-7; TRBD1 agrees at 10 bases. V was clipped by 4 bases and J by 6 bases; unmatched bases: 7. Germline CDR1 reads SGHRS; CDR2 reads YFSETQ. The CDR3 runs to 14 residues. CDR3 sequence (DNA): TGCGCCAGCAGCCACCGGGACAGGGGTGGCGAGCAGTACTTC. Amino acids: CASSHRDRGGEQYF.

The chain employs TRBV5-6 and TRBJ2-7; D may be TRBD1 (6 bases). The CDR3 totals 15 residues. V lost 4 bases, J lost 1 base, and 15 bases lay in between. Looked up from germline, CDR1 is SGHDT and CDR2 is YYEEEE. The CDR3 DNA follows: TGTGCCAGCAGCCCGGACACAGGGAAATCCTACGAGCAGTACTTC. It is translated as CASSPDTGKSYEQYF.

J is TRBJ1-6 and V is TRBV7-9, with unresolved D. Trimming stripped 6 bases from V and 7 bases from J, with 13 bases between. In germline, CDR1 is SEHNR, CDR2 FQNEAQ (reference sequence). This CDR3 comprises 14 residues. Here the CDR3 DNA reads TGTGCCAGCAGACCCGGGTTAGCGAATTCACCCCTCCACTTT. Its protein product is CASRPGLANSPLHF.

The chain is built from TRBV5-4 and TRBJ2-7, with 13 nucleotides matching TRBD2. The CDR3 runs to 20 residues. Germline-derived CDR1 and CDR2 are SGHNT and YYREEE (reference sequence). Trimming cost V 2 bases and J 0 bases; bases outside gene matches: 14. The CDR3 spells CASSFYFRTSGGDSSYEQYF. The CDR3 DNA reads as TGTGCCAGCAGCTTTTATTTCAGGACTAGCGGGGGAGATAGCTCCTACGAGCAGTACTTC.

This sequence joins TRBV7-2 and TRBJ1-3; 9 bases fit TRBD1. The trim removed 5 bases at V and 3 bases at J, leaving 11 bases unmatched. The CDR3 is 17 residues long. The germline V gene has CDR1 SGHTA and CDR2 FQGNSA. CDR3 DNA: TGTGCCAGCAGCAAACGTCCGGGACAGGGCGGTGGAAACACCATATATTTT. It translates to CASSKRPGQGGGNTIYF.